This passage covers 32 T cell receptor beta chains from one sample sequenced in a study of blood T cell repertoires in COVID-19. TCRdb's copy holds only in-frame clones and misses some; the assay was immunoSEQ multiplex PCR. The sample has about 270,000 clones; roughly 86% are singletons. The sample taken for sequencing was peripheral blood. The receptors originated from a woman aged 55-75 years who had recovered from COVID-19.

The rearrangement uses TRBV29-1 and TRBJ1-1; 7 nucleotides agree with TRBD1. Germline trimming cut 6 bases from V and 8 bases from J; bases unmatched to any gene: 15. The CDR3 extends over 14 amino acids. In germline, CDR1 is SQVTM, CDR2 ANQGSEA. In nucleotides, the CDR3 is TGCAGCGTCCAACGGACGGGACAGCCATCGGAAGCTTTCTTT. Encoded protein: CSVQRTGQPSEAFF.

CDR3 sequence: CASSQTGSHSPLHF. CDR3 bases: TGTGCCAGCAGCCAGACAGGGTCGCATTCACCCCTCCACTTT. This chain connects TRBV7-3 to TRBJ1-6, with 7 bases that match TRBD1. CDR1 is SGHTA, CDR2 FQGTGA, per germline. Germline trimming cut 5 bases from V and 8 bases from J; bases unmatched to any gene: 6. The CDR3 spans 14 residues.

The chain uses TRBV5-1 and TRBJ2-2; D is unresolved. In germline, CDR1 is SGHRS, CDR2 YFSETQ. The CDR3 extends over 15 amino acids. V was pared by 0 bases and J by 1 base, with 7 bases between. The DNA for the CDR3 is TGCGCCAGCAGCTTGGTCGCGTTGAACACCGGGGAGCTGTTTTTT. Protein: CASSLVALNTGELFF. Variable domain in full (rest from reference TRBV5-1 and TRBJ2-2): KAGVTQTPRYLIKTRGQQVTLSCSPISGHRSVSWYQQTPGQGLQFLFEYFSETQRNKGNFPGRFSGRQFSNSRSEMNVSTLELGDSALYLCASSLVALNTGELFFGEGSRLTVL.

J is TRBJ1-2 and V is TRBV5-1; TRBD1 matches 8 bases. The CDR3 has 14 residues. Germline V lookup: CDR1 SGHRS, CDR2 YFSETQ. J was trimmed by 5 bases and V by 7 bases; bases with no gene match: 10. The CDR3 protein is CASHTPQGAYGYTF. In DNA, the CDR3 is TGCGCCAGCCACACCCCCCAGGGGGCTTATGGCTACACCTTC. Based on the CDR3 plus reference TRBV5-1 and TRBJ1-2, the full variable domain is KAGVTQTPRYLIKTRGQQVTLSCSPISGHRSVSWYQQTPGQGLQFLFEYFSETQRNKGNFPGRFSGRQFSNSRSEMNVSTLELGDSALYLCASHTPQGAYGYTFGSGTRLTVV.

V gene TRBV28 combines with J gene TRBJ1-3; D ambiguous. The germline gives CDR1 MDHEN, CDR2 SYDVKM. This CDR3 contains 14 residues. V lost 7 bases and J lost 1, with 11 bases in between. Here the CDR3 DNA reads TGTGCCAGCACCCCAGGAGGTTCTGGAAACACCATATATTTT. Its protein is CASTPGGSGNTIYF.

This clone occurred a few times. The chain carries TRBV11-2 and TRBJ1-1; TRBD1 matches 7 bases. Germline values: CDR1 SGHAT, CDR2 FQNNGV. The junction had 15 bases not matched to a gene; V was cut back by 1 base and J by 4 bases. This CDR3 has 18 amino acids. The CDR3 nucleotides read TGTGCCAGCAGCTTAGTAGGGACAGTGGGGGATGATTTCACTGAAGCTTTCTTT. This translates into CASSLVGTVGDDFTEAFF.

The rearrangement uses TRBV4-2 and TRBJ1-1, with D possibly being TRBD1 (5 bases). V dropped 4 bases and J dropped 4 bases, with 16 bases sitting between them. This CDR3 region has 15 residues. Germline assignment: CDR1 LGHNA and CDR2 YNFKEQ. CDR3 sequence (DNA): TGTGCCAGCAGCCCTCTAGGACAAGTGGTCACTGAAGCTTTCTTT. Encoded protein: CASSPLGQVVTEAFF.

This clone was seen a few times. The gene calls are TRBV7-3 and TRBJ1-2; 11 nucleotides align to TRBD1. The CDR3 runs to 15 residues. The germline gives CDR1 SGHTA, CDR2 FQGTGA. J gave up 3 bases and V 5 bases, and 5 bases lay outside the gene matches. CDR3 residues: CASSKDRGHHYGYTF. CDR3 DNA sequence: TGTGCCAGCAGCAAGGACAGGGGGCATCACTATGGCTACACCTTC.

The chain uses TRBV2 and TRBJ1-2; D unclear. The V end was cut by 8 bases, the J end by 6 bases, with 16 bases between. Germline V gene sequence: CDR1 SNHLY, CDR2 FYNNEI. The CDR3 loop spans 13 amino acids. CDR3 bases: TGTGCCAGCGGCCTGGGGAGGACTGATGGCTACACCTTC. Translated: CASGLGRTDGYTF.

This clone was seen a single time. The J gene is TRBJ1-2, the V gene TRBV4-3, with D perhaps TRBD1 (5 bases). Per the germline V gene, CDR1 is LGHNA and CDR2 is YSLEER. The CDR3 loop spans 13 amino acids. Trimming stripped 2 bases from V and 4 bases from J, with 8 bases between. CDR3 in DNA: TGCGCCAGCAGCCAAAATACAGGCTATGGCTACACCTTC. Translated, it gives CASSQNTGYGYTF.

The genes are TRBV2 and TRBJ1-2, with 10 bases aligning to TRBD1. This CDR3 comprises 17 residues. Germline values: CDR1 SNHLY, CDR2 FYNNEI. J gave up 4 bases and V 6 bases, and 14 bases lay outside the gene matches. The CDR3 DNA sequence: TGTGCCAGCAGAACCTTCCCCGGGACAGGGGAACTCTATGGCTACACCTTC. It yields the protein CASRTFPGTGELYGYTF.

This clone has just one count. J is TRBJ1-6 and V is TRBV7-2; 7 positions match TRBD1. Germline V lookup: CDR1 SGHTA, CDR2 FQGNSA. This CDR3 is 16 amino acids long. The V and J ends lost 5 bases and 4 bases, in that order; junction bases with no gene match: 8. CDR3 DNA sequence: TGTGCCAGCAGCCCCCAGGCGGGACAGTATAATTCACCCCTCCACTTT. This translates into CASSPQAGQYNSPLHF.

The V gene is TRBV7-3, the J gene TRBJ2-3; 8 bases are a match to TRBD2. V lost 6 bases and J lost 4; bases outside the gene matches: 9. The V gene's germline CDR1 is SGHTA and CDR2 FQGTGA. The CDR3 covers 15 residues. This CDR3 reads CASRSGTRVPDTQYF. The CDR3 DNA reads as TGTGCCAGCAGATCCGGGACTAGAGTCCCAGATACGCAGTATTTT. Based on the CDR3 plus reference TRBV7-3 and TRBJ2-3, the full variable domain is GAGVSQTPSNKVTEKGKYVELRCDPISGHTALYWYRQSLGQGPEFLIYFQGTGAADDSGLPNDRFFAVRPEGSVSTLKIQRTERGDSAVYLCASRSGTRVPDTQYFGPGTRLTVL.

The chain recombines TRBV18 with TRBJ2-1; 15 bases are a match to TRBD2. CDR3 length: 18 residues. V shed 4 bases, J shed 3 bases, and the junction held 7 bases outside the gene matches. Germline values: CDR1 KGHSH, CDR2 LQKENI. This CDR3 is CASSLGLAGGRVYNEQFF. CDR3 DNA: TGTGCCAGCTCACTCGGACTAGCGGGGGGGCGAGTCTACAATGAGCAGTTCTTC. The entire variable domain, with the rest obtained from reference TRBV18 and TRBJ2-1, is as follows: NAGVMQNPRHLVRRRGQEARLRCSPMKGHSHVYWYRQLPEEGLKFMVYLQKENIIDESGMPKERFSAEFPKEGPSILRIQQVVRGDSAAYFCASSLGLAGGRVYNEQFFGPGTRLTVL.

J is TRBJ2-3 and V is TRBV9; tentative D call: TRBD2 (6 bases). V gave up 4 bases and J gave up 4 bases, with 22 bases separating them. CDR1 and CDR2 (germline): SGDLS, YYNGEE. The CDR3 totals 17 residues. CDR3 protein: CASSPREAGRIADTQYF. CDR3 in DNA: TGTGCCAGCAGCCCGAGGGAGGCGGGGAGGATTGCAGATACGCAGTATTTT.

The CDR3 DNA reads as TGCGCCAGCAGCTTGGGGGGGCGCGGCACTGAAGCTTTCTTT. This translates into CASSLGGRGTEAFF. V is TRBV5-1 and J is TRBJ1-1; D is perhaps TRBD1 (6 bases). Between the trimmed V and J ends, which lost 0 bases and 4 bases, there was a span of 10 bases. The CDR3 contains 14 residues. The germline CDR1 and CDR2 sequences are SGHRS and YFSETQ.

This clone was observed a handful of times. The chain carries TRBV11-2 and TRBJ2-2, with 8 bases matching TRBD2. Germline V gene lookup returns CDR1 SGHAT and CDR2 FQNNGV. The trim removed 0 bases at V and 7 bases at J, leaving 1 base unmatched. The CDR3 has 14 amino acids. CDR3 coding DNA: TGTGCCAGCAGCTTAGATGGGACTAGCGGGGAGCTGTTTTTT. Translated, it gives CASSLDGTSGELFF. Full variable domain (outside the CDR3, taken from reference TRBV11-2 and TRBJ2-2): EAGVAQSPRYKIIEKRQSVAFWCNPISGHATLYWYQQILGQGPKLLIQFQNNGVVDDSQLPKDRFSAERLKGVDSTLKIQPAKLEDSAVYLCASSLDGTSGELFFGEGSRLTVL.

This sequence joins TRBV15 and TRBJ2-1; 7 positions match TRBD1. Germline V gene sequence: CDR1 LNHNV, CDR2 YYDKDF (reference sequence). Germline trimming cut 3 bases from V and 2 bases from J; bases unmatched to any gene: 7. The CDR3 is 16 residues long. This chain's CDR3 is CATSSPGTDTYNEQFF. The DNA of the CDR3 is TGTGCCACCAGCAGCCCCGGGACAGACACCTACAATGAGCAGTTCTTC.

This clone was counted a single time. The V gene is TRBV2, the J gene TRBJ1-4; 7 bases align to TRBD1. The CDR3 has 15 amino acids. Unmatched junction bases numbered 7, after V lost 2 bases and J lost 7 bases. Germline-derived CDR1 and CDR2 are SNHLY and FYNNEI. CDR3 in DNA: TGTGCCAGCAGTGAATTCGGGACAGAAGGTGAAAAACTGTTTTTT. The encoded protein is CASSEFGTEGEKLFF.

CDR3: CASSRTGDGNQPQHF. In nucleotides, the CDR3 is TGTGCCAGCAGCCGAACAGGGGATGGCAATCAGCCCCAGCATTTT. The rearrangement uses TRBV11-2 and TRBJ1-5; TRBD1 matches at 7 bases. This CDR3 region has 15 residues. V was clipped by 5 bases and J by 2 bases; unmatched bases: 6. Germline V gene lookup returns CDR1 SGHAT and CDR2 FQNNGV. The full variable domain, completed using reference TRBV11-2 and TRBJ1-5, is EAGVAQSPRYKIIEKRQSVAFWCNPISGHATLYWYQQILGQGPKLLIQFQNNGVVDDSQLPKDRFSAERLKGVDSTLKIQPAKLEDSAVYLCASSRTGDGNQPQHFGDGTRLSIL.

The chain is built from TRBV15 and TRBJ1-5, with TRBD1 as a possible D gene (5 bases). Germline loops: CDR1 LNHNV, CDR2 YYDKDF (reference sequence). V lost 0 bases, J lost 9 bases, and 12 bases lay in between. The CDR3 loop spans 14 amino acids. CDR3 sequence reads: CATSRDRKGAPQHF. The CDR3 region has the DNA TGTGCCACCAGCAGAGATCGAAAAGGGGCGCCCCAGCATTTT. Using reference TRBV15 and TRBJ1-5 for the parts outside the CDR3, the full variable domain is DAMVIQNPRYQVTQFGKPVTLSCSQTLNHNVMYWYQQKSSQAPKLLFHYYDKDFNNEADTPDNFQSRRPNTSFCFLDIRSPGLGDTAMYLCATSRDRKGAPQHFGDGTRLSIL.

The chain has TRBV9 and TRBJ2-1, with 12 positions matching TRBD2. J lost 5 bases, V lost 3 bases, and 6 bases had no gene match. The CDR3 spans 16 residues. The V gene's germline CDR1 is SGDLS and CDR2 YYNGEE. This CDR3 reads CASSAASGGAHNEQFF. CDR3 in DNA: TGTGCCAGCAGCGCGGCTAGCGGGGGGGCCCACAATGAGCAGTTCTTC.

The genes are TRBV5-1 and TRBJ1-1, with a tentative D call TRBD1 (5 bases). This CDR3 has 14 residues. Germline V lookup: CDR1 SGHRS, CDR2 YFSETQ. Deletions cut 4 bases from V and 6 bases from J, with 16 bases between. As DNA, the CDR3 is TGCGCCAGCAGCCGTTTACAGGTGGCAGCTGAAGCTTTCTTT. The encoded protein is CASSRLQVAAEAFF.

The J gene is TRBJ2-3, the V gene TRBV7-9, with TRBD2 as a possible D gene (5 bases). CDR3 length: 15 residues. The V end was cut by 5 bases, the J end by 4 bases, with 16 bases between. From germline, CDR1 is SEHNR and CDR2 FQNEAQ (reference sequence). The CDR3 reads CASSAPTSSADTQYF. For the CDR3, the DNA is TGTGCCAGCAGCGCGCCCACTAGTTCCGCAGATACGCAGTATTTT. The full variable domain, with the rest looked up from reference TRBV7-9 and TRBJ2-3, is DTGVSQNPRHKITKRGQNVTFRCDPISEHNRLYWYRQTLGQGPEFLTYFQNEAQLEKSRLLSDRFSAERPKGSFSTLEIQRTEQGDSAMYLCASSAPTSSADTQYFGPGTRLTVL.

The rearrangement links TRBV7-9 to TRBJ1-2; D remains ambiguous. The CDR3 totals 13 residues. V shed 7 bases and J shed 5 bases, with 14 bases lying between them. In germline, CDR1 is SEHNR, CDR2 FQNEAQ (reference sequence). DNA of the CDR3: TGTGCCAGCACCCTGGGAGGAGGATATGGCTACACCTTC. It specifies CASTLGGGYGYTF.

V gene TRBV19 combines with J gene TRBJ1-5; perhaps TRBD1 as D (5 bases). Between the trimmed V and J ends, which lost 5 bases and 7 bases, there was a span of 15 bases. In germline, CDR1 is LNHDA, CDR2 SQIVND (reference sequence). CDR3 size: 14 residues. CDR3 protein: CASSLQAMTQPQHF. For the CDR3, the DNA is TGTGCCAGTAGTTTACAGGCTATGACACAGCCCCAGCATTTT.

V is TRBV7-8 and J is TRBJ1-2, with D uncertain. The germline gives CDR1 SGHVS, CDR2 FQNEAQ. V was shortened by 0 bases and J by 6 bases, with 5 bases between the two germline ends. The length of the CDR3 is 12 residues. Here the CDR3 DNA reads TGTGCCAGCAGCTTAGCCGGGGATGGCTACACCTTC. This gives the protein CASSLAGDGYTF.

Written as DNA, the CDR3 is TGCGCCAGCAGCTTGGCTGTCCCACATCTCTACGAGCAGTACTTC. Translated, it gives CASSLAVPHLYEQYF. The chain couples TRBV5-1 to TRBJ2-7; D remains ambiguous. In germline, CDR1 is SGHRS, CDR2 YFSETQ. The CDR3 loop spans 15 amino acids. V was shortened by 0 bases and J by 3 bases, with 13 bases between the two germline ends.

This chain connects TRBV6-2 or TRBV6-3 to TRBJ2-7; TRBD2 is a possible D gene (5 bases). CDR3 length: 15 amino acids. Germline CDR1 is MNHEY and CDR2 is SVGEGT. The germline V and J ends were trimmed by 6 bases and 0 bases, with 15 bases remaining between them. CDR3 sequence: CASSPIIRDSYEQYF. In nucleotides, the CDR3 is TGTGCCAGCAGCCCGATAATCCGGGACTCCTACGAGCAGTACTTC.

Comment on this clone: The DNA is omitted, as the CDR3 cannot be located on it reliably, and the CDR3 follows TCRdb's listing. CDR3 region: CASSLFAQGTLHF. The chain joins TRBV28 to TRBJ1-5; TRBD1 reflects the table's D call only, with no check against the DNA. Germline V CDR1 and CDR2: MDHEN, SYDVKM. Both ends counted, the CDR3 spans 13 residues.

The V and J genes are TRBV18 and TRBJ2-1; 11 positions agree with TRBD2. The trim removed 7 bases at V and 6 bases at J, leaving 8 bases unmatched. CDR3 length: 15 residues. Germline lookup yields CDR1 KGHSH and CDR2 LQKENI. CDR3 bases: TGTGCCAGCTTACCCCTAGCGGGAGGCCCCAATGAGCAGTTCTTC. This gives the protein CASLPLAGGPNEQFF. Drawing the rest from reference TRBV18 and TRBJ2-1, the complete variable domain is NAGVMQNPRHLVRRRGQEARLRCSPMKGHSHVYWYRQLPEEGLKFMVYLQKENIIDESGMPKERFSAEFPKEGPSILRIQQVVRGDSAAYFCASLPLAGGPNEQFFGPGTRLTVL.

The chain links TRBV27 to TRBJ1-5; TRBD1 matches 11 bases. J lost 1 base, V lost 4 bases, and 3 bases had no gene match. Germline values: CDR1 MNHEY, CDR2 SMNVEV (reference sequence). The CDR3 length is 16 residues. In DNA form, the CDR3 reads TGTGCCAGCAGTTCCCGGGACAGGGGGAGCAATCAGCCCCAGCATTTT. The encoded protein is CASSSRDRGSNQPQHF.